These 12 T cell receptor beta chains were sequenced from one sample in a study of blood T cells in healthy people across ages. Together with a sample-barcoded 5' primer, a J-beta primer mix was included in a second PCR lasting roughly 6 to 12 cycles. TCRdb analysed the 5' RACE reads with MiXCR anew, one entry per CDR3 protein. The sample carries hundreds of thousands of distinct CDR3 sequences, more than 40% recorded once. The sample consisted of blood. These receptors were taken from a woman in her sixties in good health.

This clonotype turned up a few times. This chain joins TRBV20-1 and TRBJ2-7; 9 bases are shared with TRBD2. The V gene's germline CDR1 is DFQATT and CDR2 SNEGSKA (reference sequence). V shed 0 bases and J 7 bases; nucleotides not matched to a gene: 7. This CDR3 is built from 14 residues. The CDR3 is CSARDAGGPGEQYF. CDR3 nucleotides: TGCAGTGCTAGAGATGCGGGAGGGCCGGGAGAGCAGTACTTC.

The V call is TRBV25-1, the J call TRBJ1-2; possibly TRBD1 for D (6 bases). The germline gives CDR1 MGHDK, CDR2 SYGVNS. The V end lost 5 bases, the J end lost 6 bases, and 13 bases lay between the germline ends. This CDR3 has 13 residues. DNA for the CDR3: TGTGCCAGCAGTCCGGGACAAGTCCATGGCTACACCTTC. This codes for CASSPGQVHGYTF.

This clonotype was found a few times. V and J are TRBV27 and TRBJ2-2; 9 bases agree with TRBD1. Looked up from germline, CDR1 is MNHEY and CDR2 is SMNVEV (reference sequence). CDR3 length: 17 residues. V shed 6 bases and J 1 base; nucleotides not matched to a gene: 9. The DNA of the CDR3 is TGTGCCAGCAGGCGACTGGGACAGGGAATGAACACCGGGGAGCTGTTTTTT. This codes for CASRRLGQGMNTGELFF.

The chain couples TRBV2 to TRBJ2-5; TRBD1 aligns across 9 bases. Trimming took 4 bases from V and 11 from J; bases not matched to a gene: 11. CDR1 and CDR2 (germline): SNHLY, FYNNEI. The CDR3 contains 14 residues. CDR3 sequence (DNA): TGTGCCAGCAGTGCGAACAGGGGGCTGGGGGAGCAGTACTTC. Its protein is CASSANRGLGEQYF.

This clonotype occurred a few times. The chain links TRBV15 to TRBJ1-4, with unresolved D. This CDR3 is built from 14 residues. CDR1 and CDR2 from the germline V gene are LNHNV and YYDKDF (reference sequence). The V end was cut by 1 base, the J end by 8 bases, with 11 bases between. The CDR3 DNA reads as TGTGCCACCAGCAGAGCGGGAATCAGCGAAAAACTGTTTTTT. Translating it yields CATSRAGISEKLFF.

The chain recombines TRBV20-1 with TRBJ2-3; 15 nucleotides line up with TRBD2. CDR3 size: 16 residues. V shed 5 bases, J shed 4 bases, and the junction held 7 bases outside the gene matches. Germline lookup yields CDR1 DFQATT and CDR2 SNEGSKA (reference sequence). The CDR3 DNA follows: TGCAGTGCTCGGACTAGCGGGAGGGCCGCGGCAGATACGCAGTATTTT. Protein product: CSARTSGRAAADTQYF.

This clonotype has more than one count but fewer than ten. The chain has TRBV19 and TRBJ2-7; tentatively, D is TRBD1 (6 bases). V gave up 6 bases and J gave up 2 bases, with 11 bases separating them. Germline V gene sequence: CDR1 LNHDA, CDR2 SQIVND (reference sequence). The CDR3 is 13 amino acids. The CDR3 region has the DNA TGTGCCAGTAGGGGGGCAGGAGCCTACGAGCAGTACTTC. Translated, it gives CASRGAGAYEQYF.

This clonotype was detected only once. CDR3 protein: CATMQWTEAFF. CDR3 DNA sequence: TGTGCCACCATGCAATGGACTGAAGCTTTCTTT. This chain joins TRBV27 and TRBJ1-1; no firm D call. CDR1 is MNHEY and CDR2 is SMNVEV in the germline V gene (reference sequence). V was pared by 10 bases and J by 5 bases, with 11 bases between. This CDR3 is built from 11 residues.

This clonotype has a handful of counts. The CDR3 DNA follows: TGTGCCAGCAGTTACCCTAAGACTAGCGGGAGTCTGAAAGATACGCAGTATTTT. Encoded protein: CASSYPKTSGSLKDTQYF. V and J are TRBV6-5 and TRBJ2-3; TRBD2 matches 12 bases. The V and J ends lost 2 bases and 5 bases, in that order; junction bases with no gene match: 11. CDR1 is MNHEY and CDR2 is SVGAGI in the germline V gene. The CDR3 extends over 18 amino acids.

This clonotype was seen a handful of times. This chain joins TRBV15 and TRBJ2-7; D possibly corresponds to TRBD2 (5 bases). The DNA end favors TRBJ2-5, so the J call may be wrong. The CDR3 loop spans 12 amino acids. CDR1 LNHNV and CDR2 YYDKDF come from the germline V gene (reference sequence). In DNA form, the CDR3 reads TGTGCCACCAGGTCTATACTAGGGACCCAGTACTTC. As protein: CATRSILGTQYF.

The chain is built from TRBV27 and TRBJ2-3; TRBD1 matches at 7 bases. CDR3 length: 18 amino acids. From germline, CDR1 is MNHEY and CDR2 SMNVEV (reference sequence). V shed 3 bases, J shed 3 bases, and the junction held 15 bases outside the gene matches. This chain's CDR3 is CASSFTPQGEIRTDTQYF. CDR3 DNA sequence: TGTGCCAGCAGTTTTACTCCTCAGGGGGAAATTAGAACAGATACGCAGTATTTT.

This chain connects TRBV7-2 to TRBJ2-7; unclear D gene. The germline V and J ends were trimmed by 1 base and 3 bases, with 19 bases remaining between them. The CDR3 contains 17 residues. Germline CDR1 is SGHTA and CDR2 is FQGNSA. In DNA form, the CDR3 reads TGTGCCAGCAGCTTAGTCGCTTTGCCATTGGGCAGCTACGAGCAGTACTTC. This codes for CASSLVALPLGSYEQYF. The full variable domain, in which reference TRBV7-2 and TRBJ2-7 provide the parts outside the CDR3, is GAGVSQSPSNKVTEKGKDVELRCDPISGHTALYWYRQSLGQGLEFLIYFQGNSAPDKSGLPSDRFSAERTGGSVSTLTIQRTQQEDSAVYLCASSLVALPLGSYEQYFGPGTRLTVT.